The next 23 T cell receptor beta chains were all read from a single sample in a study of blood T cell repertoires in COVID-19. Produced via immunoSEQ multiplex PCR; TCRdb's table is partial and in-frame only. The sample lists about 320,000 clones, approximately 88% seen once, with roughly 6.7% in the top ten. Sequencing used peripheral blood. These receptors were obtained from a man between 18 and 29 years old who had recovered from COVID-19.

This clone was seen more than once but under ten times. The V and J genes are TRBV9 and TRBJ2-2, with D maybe TRBD2 (6 bases). The CDR3 loop spans 17 amino acids. Germline V CDR1 and CDR2: SGDLS, YYNGEE. The germline V and J ends were trimmed by 0 bases and 0 bases, with 12 bases remaining between them. CDR3: CASSVGERGTNTGELFF. DNA of the CDR3: TGTGCCAGCAGCGTAGGAGAACGGGGGACGAACACCGGGGAGCTGTTTTTT.

This chain uses TRBV27 with TRBJ2-7, with D unclear. V was shortened by 0 bases and J by 0 bases, with 12 bases between the two germline ends. This CDR3 contains 16 residues. The germline CDR1 and CDR2 sequences are MNHEY and SMNVEV (reference sequence). Here the CDR3 DNA reads TGTGCCAGCAGTTTATCCCCTACAGCTTACTCCTACGAGCAGTACTTC. Amino acids: CASSLSPTAYSYEQYF.

The chain joins TRBV7-9 to TRBJ2-5; D is perhaps TRBD2 (5 bases). The CDR3 consists of 14 residues. Germline V gives CDR1 SEHNR, CDR2 FQNEAQ (reference sequence). Trimming stripped 0 bases from V and 4 bases from J, with 9 bases between. This CDR3 is CASSLAGAGETQYF. The CDR3 region has the DNA TGTGCCAGCAGCTTAGCGGGAGCAGGAGAGACCCAGTACTTC.

The rearrangement joins TRBV12-5 to TRBJ2-1; D might be TRBD2 (5 bases). Germline V gene lookup returns CDR1 LGHNT and CDR2 FRNRAP. Trimming took 3 bases from V and 8 from J, leaving 14 bases between them. The CDR3 is 14 amino acids. The CDR3 coding sequence is TGTGCTAGTGGTTTAGGGCTAGCATCCGATGAGCAGTTCTTC. It codes for CASGLGLASDEQFF.

In this sample, this clone turned up once. The gene calls are TRBV2 and TRBJ2-1, with 10 bases lining up with TRBD2. Per germline, CDR1 SNHLY and CDR2 FYNNEI. V lost 6 bases, J lost 3 bases, and 2 bases stayed unmatched. The length of the CDR3 is 14 residues. The CDR3, as DNA: TGTGCCAGCAGGGGGACTAGCGACTACAATGAGCAGTTCTTC. Amino acid sequence: CASRGTSDYNEQFF.

The CDR3 sequence is CASSPTGSSYNSPLHF. The CDR3 DNA is TGTGCCAGCAGCCCGACCGGGAGCTCCTATAATTCACCCCTCCACTTT. The chain uses TRBV14 and TRBJ1-6; D not certain. V gave up 4 bases and J gave up 0 bases, with 10 bases separating them. CDR1 and CDR2 from the germline V gene are SGHDN and FVKESK. CDR3 length: 16 residues.

In its sample, this clone was seen once. The chain is built from TRBV5-1 and TRBJ1-5; tentative D call: TRBD1 (5 bases). CDR1 and CDR2 (germline): SGHRS, YFSETQ. Deletions cut 4 bases from V and 2 bases from J, with 16 bases between. The CDR3 extends over 16 amino acids. CDR3 loop: CASSPLGEGGNQPQHF. CDR3 DNA sequence: TGCGCCAGCAGCCCGCTAGGGGAAGGAGGCAATCAGCCCCAGCATTTT.

The chain links TRBV5-1 to TRBJ1-1; a weak D match, TRBD1 (5 bases). The CDR3 length is 14 residues. V lost 4 bases, J lost 1 base, and 11 bases lay in between. Germline CDR1 reads SGHRS; CDR2 reads YFSETQ. CDR3 amino acids: CASSLQTANTEAFF. CDR3 coding DNA: TGCGCCAGCAGCCTCCAGACAGCGAACACTGAAGCTTTCTTT.

This clone was picked up a small number of times. V gene TRBV6-2 or TRBV6-3 combines with J gene TRBJ2-7; D is undetermined. Between the trimmed V and J ends, which lost 3 bases and 0 bases, there was a span of 6 bases. CDR1 is MNHEY and CDR2 is SVGEGT in the germline V gene. This CDR3 has 13 residues. CDR3 sequence: CASSYLVSYEQYF. The CDR3 DNA follows: TGTGCCAGCAGTTATCTTGTCTCCTACGAGCAGTACTTC.

J is TRBJ2-7 and V is TRBV12-3 or TRBV12-4; D not certain. This CDR3 spans 12 amino acids. V lost 5 bases to trimming and J lost 2 bases, with 7 bases between them. CDR3 protein: CASSPQTYEQYF. DNA for the CDR3: TGTGCCAGCAGTCCACAGACCTACGAGCAGTACTTC.

The chain has TRBV9 and TRBJ2-3; the D gene is possibly TRBD1 (8 bases). The CDR3 is 15 residues long. Trimming cost V 4 bases and J 8 bases, with 20 bases left between them. The germline CDR1 and CDR2 sequences are SGDLS and YYNGEE. The CDR3 region has the DNA TGTGCCAGCAGCCAAACAGGGGGGGGGCCAGCTACGCAGTATTTT. This codes for CASSQTGGGPATQYF.

The chain joins TRBV7-2 to TRBJ2-3, with 9 bases matching TRBD1. The V segment lost 4 bases and the J segment 1 base; nucleotides outside the gene matches: 3. The CDR3 is 15 amino acids. Germline lookup yields CDR1 SGHTA and CDR2 FQGNSA. The CDR3 nucleotides are TGTGCCAGCAGCTGGAGGGACAGGGGCACAGATACGCAGTATTTT. Its protein product is CASSWRDRGTDTQYF.

This chain links TRBV27 with TRBJ1-1; the D gene is possibly TRBD1 (5 bases). V shed 5 bases and J shed 0 bases, with 10 bases lying between them. This CDR3 is built from 14 residues. The germline V gene encodes CDR1 MNHEY and CDR2 SMNVEV (reference sequence). This chain's CDR3 is CASSPYRMNTEAFF. CDR3 coding DNA: TGTGCCAGCAGTCCCTACAGGATGAACACTGAAGCTTTCTTT.

The V and J genes are TRBV3-1 (or the pseudogene TRBV3-2) and TRBJ1-1; possibly TRBD1 for D (6 bases). The germline V and J ends were trimmed by 2 bases and 1 base, with 14 bases remaining between them. This CDR3 comprises 16 residues. CDR1 is LGHDT, CDR2 YNNKEL, per germline (reference sequence). In DNA, the CDR3 is TGTGCCAGCAGCCAACACCCCGGGACAACGAACACTGAAGCTTTCTTT. It yields the protein CASSQHPGTTNTEAFF.

The chain recombines TRBV7-8 with TRBJ2-1, with 9 bases aligning to TRBD2. Trimming took 4 bases from V and 7 from J; bases not matched to a gene: 17. Germline V gene sequence: CDR1 SGHVS, CDR2 FQNEAQ. The CDR3 has 18 amino acids. This CDR3 reads CASSSRGSGRVNFNEQFF. The DNA of the CDR3 is TGTGCCAGCAGCTCAAGAGGTAGCGGGAGAGTTAACTTTAATGAGCAGTTCTTC.

This clone was seen more than once but under ten times. The genes are TRBV5-8 and TRBJ2-2; D perhaps matches TRBD1 (6 bases). V was cut by 4 bases and J by 5 bases, with 18 bases left in between. This CDR3 is built from 16 residues. CDR1 is SGHTS, CDR2 YDEGEE, per germline. In DNA, the CDR3 is TGTGCCAGCAGCCCTACCCTGACAGGAGGAACCGGGGAGCTGTTTTTT. This gives the protein CASSPTLTGGTGELFF.

The sample holds one count of this clone. CDR3 region: CASSPPPGLAIEQFF. In DNA form, the CDR3 reads TGTGCCAGCAGCCCCCCGCCGGGACTAGCGATTGAGCAGTTCTTC. This sequence joins TRBV3-1 (or the pseudogene TRBV3-2) and TRBJ2-1, with TRBD2 identical over 10 bases. CDR1 and CDR2 (germline): LGHDT, YNNKEL (reference sequence). The CDR3 is 15 amino acids. Trimming cost V 4 bases and J 9 bases; bases outside gene matches: 9.

The rearrangement uses TRBV28 and TRBJ2-1; D possibly corresponds to TRBD1 (6 bases). The CDR3 totals 15 residues. CDR1 and CDR2 from the germline V gene are MDHEN and SYDVKM. Between the trimmed V and J ends, which lost 3 bases and 6 bases, there was a span of 15 bases. The CDR3 sequence: CASSFPATGANEQFF. The DNA for the CDR3 is TGTGCCAGCAGTTTCCCGGCGACAGGTGCCAATGAGCAGTTCTTC.

This sequence joins TRBV7-3 and TRBJ2-3; D gene unclear. This CDR3 spans 13 amino acids. From germline, CDR1 is SGHTA and CDR2 FQGTGA. Trimming pared 5 bases from V and 0 bases from J, leaving 6 bases between. CDR3: CASSATSTDTQYF. The DNA of the CDR3 is TGTGCCAGCAGCGCCACTAGCACAGATACGCAGTATTTT.

V usage is TRBV15 and J usage is TRBJ1-1; no clear D gene. V lost 0 bases and J 5 bases, leaving 13 bases between the germline ends. The CDR3 extends over 15 amino acids. From germline, CDR1 is LNHNV and CDR2 YYDKDF (reference sequence). DNA for the CDR3: TGTGCCACCAGCAGAGATTCGGGCCCGGGGACTGAAGCTTTCTTT. It codes for CATSRDSGPGTEAFF. The entire variable domain, with the rest obtained from reference TRBV15 and TRBJ1-1, is as follows: DAMVIQNPRYQVTQFGKPVTLSCSQTLNHNVMYWYQQKSSQAPKLLFHYYDKDFNNEADTPDNFQSRRPNTSFCFLDIRSPGLGDTAMYLCATSRDSGPGTEAFFGQGTRLTVV.

The chain joins TRBV7-3 to TRBJ2-1; 8 bases line up with TRBD2. Germline CDR1 SGHTA, CDR2 FQGTGA. The CDR3 has 13 residues. Trimming took 2 bases from V and 7 from J; bases not matched to a gene: 1. The CDR3 DNA reads as TGTGCCAGCAGCTTAGCGGGGGGAAATGAGCAGTTCTTC. Its translation: CASSLAGGNEQFF.

The V call is TRBV19, the J call TRBJ1-5; 7 nucleotides agree with TRBD1. Looked up from germline, CDR1 is LNHDA and CDR2 is SQIVND (reference sequence). V shed 3 bases, J shed 4 bases, and the junction held 6 bases outside the gene matches. The CDR3 loop spans 15 amino acids. The CDR3, as DNA: TGTGCCAGTAGTATTGGGACAGTTGTTAATCAGCCCCAGCATTTT. Encoded protein: CASSIGTVVNQPQHF. The whole variable domain, filled in from reference TRBV19 and TRBJ1-5, reads DGGITQSPKYLFRKEGQNVTLSCEQNLNHDAMYWYRQDPGQGLRLIYYSQIVNDFQKGDIAEGYSVSREKKESFPLTVTSAQKNPTAFYLCASSIGTVVNQPQHFGDGTRLSIL.

A single count supports this clone. The gene calls are TRBV9 and TRBJ1-5, with D possibly TRBD1 on 5 matching bases. Germline assignment: CDR1 SGDLS and CDR2 YYNGEE. Trimming left V 1 base short and J 8 bases short, with 16 bases between. The length of the CDR3 is 15 residues. As DNA, the CDR3 is TGTGCCAGCAGCGTATTGGGGGGAGGAATGGAGCCCCAGCATTTT. The encoded protein is CASSVLGGGMEPQHF.